The sequence of this TCR beta chain was determined in a study of shared clonotypes between healthy human individuals. Regarding the study as a whole: The four-donor shared clonotypes exceeded non-shared clonotypes in generation probability, with non-shared ones scoring lower.

V lost 2 bases and J 4 bases, leaving 14 bases between the germline ends. This CDR3 region has 15 residues. The germline V gene encodes CDR1 SGHRS and CDR2 YFSETQ. On this clone itself: Antigen: not known.

Some clones are missing from TCRdb's copy, which holds only in-frame ones; the method was immunoSEQ multiplex PCR. The sample lists about 2.4 million clones; more than 80% were seen once. The sequence derives from a man aged 18 to 30 in good health. The sample taken for sequencing was naive CD4+ T cells sorted from blood. As to subset: CD45RA+ positively selected. The chain uses TRBV5-1 and TRBJ2-3, with TRBD2 as a possible D gene (6 bases). CDR3 in DNA: TGCGCCAGCAGCTTAGCTAGCGAGGTTGCAGATACGCAGTATTTT. Translated, it gives CASSLASEVADTQYF.